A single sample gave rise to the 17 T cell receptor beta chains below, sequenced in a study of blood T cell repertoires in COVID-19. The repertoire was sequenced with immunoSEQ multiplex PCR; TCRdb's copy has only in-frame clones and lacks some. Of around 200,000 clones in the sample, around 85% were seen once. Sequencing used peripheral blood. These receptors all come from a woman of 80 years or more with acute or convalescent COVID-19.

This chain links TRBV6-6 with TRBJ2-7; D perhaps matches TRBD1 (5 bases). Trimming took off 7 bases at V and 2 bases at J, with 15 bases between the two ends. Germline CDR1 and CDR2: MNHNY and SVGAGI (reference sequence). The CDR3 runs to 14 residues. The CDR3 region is CASTFGQGAYEQYF. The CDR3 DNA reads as TGTGCCAGCACGTTCGGGCAGGGCGCCTACGAGCAGTACTTC.

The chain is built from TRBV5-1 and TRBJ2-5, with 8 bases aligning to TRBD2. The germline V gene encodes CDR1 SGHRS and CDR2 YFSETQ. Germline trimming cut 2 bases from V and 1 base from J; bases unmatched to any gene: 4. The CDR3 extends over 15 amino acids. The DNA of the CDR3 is TGCGCCAGCAGCTTAAACGGGAGGGGCCAAGAGACCCAGTACTTC. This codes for CASSLNGRGQETQYF.

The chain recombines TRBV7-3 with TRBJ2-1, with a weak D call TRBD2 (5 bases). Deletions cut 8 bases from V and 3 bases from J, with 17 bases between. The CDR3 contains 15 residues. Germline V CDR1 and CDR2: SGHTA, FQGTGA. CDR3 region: CASRSVGADYNEQFF. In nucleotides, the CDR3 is TGTGCCAGCCGATCGGTGGGAGCGGACTACAATGAGCAGTTCTTC.

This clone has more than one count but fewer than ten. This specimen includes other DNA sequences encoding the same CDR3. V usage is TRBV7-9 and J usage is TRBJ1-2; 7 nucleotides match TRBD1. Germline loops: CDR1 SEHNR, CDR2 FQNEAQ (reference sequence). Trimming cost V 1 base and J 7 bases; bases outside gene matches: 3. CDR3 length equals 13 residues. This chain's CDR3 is CASSLEQGLGYTF. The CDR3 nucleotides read TGTGCCAGCAGCTTAGAACAGGGGCTTGGCTACACCTTC.

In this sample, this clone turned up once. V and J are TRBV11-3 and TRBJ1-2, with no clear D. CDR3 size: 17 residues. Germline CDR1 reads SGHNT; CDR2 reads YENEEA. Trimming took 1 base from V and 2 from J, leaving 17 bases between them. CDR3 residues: CASSLVSTFVTNYGYTF. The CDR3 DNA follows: TGTGCCAGCAGCTTAGTTTCTACGTTTGTAACCAACTATGGCTACACCTTC.

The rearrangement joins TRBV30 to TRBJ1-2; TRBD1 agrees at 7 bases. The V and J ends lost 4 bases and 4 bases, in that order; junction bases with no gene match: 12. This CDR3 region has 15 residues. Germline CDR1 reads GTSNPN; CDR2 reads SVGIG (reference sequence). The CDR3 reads CAWTPLGTAAYGYTF. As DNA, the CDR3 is TGTGCCTGGACCCCCCTCGGGACAGCGGCCTATGGCTACACCTTC. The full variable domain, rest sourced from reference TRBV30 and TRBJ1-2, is SQTIHQWPATLVQPVGSPLSLECTVEGTSNPNLYWYRQAAGRGLQLLFYSVGIGQISSEVPQNLSASRPQDRQFILSSKKLLLSDSGFYLCAWTPLGTAAYGYTFGSGTRLTVV.

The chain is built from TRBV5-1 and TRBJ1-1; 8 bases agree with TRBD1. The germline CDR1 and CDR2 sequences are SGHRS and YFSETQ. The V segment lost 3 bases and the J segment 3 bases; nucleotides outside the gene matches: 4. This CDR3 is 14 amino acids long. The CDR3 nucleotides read TGCGCCAGCAGCTACGAGGACAGGGACACTGAAGCTTTCTTT. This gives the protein CASSYEDRDTEAFF.

CDR3 amino acids: CASTPQVGYTQDEQYF. The CDR3 nucleotides are TGTGCCAGCACCCCTCAGGTGGGCTATACCCAGGACGAGCAGTACTTC. The rearrangement links TRBV27 to TRBJ2-7; D is ambiguous. This CDR3 comprises 16 residues. Germline CDR1 and CDR2: MNHEY and SMNVEV (reference sequence). Trimming pared 7 bases from V and 5 bases from J, leaving 24 bases between.

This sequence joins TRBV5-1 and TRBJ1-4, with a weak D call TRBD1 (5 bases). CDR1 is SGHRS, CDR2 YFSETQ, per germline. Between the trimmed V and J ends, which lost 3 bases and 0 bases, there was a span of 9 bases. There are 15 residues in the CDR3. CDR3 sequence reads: CASSSATATNEKLFF. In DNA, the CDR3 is TGCGCCAGCAGCTCCGCGACAGCAACTAATGAAAAACTGTTTTTT.

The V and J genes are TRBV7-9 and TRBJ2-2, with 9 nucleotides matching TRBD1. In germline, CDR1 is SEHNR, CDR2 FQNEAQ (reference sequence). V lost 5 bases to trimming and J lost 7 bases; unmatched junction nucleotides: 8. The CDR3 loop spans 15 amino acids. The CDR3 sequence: CASSGDRAWVGELFF. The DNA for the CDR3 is TGTGCCAGCAGCGGGGACAGGGCGTGGGTCGGGGAGCTGTTTTTT. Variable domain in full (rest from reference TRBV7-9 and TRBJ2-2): DTGVSQNPRHKITKRGQNVTFRCDPISEHNRLYWYRQTLGQGPEFLTYFQNEAQLEKSRLLSDRFSAERPKGSFSTLEIQRTEQGDSAMYLCASSGDRAWVGELFFGEGSRLTVL.

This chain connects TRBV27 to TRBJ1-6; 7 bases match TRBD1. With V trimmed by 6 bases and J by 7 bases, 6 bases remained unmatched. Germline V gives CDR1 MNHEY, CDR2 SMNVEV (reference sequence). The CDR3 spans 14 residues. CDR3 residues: CASRWQGENSPLHF. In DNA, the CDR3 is TGTGCCAGCAGATGGCAGGGGGAGAATTCACCCCTCCACTTT.

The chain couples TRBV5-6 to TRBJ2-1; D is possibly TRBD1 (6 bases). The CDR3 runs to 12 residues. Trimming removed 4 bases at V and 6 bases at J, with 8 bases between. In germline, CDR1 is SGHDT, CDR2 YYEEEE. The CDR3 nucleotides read TGTGCCAGCAGCCAGGGGTCCAATGAGCAGTTCTTC. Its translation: CASSQGSNEQFF.

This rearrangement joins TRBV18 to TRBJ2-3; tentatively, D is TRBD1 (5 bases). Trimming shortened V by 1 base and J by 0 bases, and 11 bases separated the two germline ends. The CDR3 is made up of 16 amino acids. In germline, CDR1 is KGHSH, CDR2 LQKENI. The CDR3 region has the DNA TGTGCCAGCTCACCACTGACAGCTCATAGCACAGATACGCAGTATTTT. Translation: CASSPLTAHSTDTQYF.

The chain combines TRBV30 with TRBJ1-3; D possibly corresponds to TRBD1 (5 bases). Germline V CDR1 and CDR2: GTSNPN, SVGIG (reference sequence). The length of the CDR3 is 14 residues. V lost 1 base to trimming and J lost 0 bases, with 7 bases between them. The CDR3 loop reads CAWSEGLSGNTIYF. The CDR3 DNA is TGTGCCTGGAGTGAGGGACTCTCTGGAAACACCATATATTTT. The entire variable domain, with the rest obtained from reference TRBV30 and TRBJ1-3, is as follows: SQTIHQWPATLVQPVGSPLSLECTVEGTSNPNLYWYRQAAGRGLQLLFYSVGIGQISSEVPQNLSASRPQDRQFILSSKKLLLSDSGFYLCAWSEGLSGNTIYFGEGSWLTVV.

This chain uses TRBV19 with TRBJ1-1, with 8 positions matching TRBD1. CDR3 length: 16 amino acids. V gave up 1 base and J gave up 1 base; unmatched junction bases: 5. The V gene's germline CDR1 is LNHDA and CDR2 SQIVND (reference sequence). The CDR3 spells CASSIGQGAGNTEAFF. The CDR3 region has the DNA TGTGCCAGTAGTATAGGGCAGGGGGCTGGGAACACTGAAGCTTTCTTT.

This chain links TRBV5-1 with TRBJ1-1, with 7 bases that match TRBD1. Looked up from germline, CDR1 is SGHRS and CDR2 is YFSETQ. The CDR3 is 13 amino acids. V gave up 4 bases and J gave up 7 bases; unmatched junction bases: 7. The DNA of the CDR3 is TGCGCCAGCAGCATCGACAGGGACCATGAAGCTTTCTTT. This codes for CASSIDRDHEAFF.

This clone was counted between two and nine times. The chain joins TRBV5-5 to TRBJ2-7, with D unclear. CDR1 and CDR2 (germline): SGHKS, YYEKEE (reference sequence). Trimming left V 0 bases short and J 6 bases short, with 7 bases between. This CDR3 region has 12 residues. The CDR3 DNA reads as TGTGCCAGCAGCTTGGCCGGGTCCGAGCAGTACTTC. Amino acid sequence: CASSLAGSEQYF.